The source of this T cell receptor beta chain is a study of long-term antiretroviral therapy in people with HIV. V was pared by 5 bases and J by 0 bases, with 4 bases of the junction left unmatched. CDR1 SGHVS and CDR2 FNYEAQ come from the germline V gene. The CDR3 is 15 amino acids. Version v3.0 of the immunoSEQ assay was performed at survey level. Method: immunoSEQ multiplex PCR; TCRdb's copy keeps in-frame clones and lacks some. The sample holds 20,000 to 25,000 clones, 87% seen once. Whole-study findings and limits: Someone took the blood between about 2004 and 2018, maybe while older ART regimens were in use. Before ART, certain clones expanded, and these dominated the repertoire at all time points.

Every participant gave one or more pre-ART and two or more post-ART PBMC samples. With respect to this clone: As yet, its antigen is unknown.

The gene calls are TRBV7-6 and TRBJ2-5; 9 nucleotides line up with TRBD1. This clonotype originated in a man between 18 and 35 years old with HIV. The sequenced sample was unsorted PBMCs, obtained 0.2 years before starting antiretroviral therapy. DNA of the CDR3: TGTGCCAGCAGCGGGGACAGGGCGCACCAAGAGACCCAGTACTTC. Translation gives CASSGDRAHQETQYF.